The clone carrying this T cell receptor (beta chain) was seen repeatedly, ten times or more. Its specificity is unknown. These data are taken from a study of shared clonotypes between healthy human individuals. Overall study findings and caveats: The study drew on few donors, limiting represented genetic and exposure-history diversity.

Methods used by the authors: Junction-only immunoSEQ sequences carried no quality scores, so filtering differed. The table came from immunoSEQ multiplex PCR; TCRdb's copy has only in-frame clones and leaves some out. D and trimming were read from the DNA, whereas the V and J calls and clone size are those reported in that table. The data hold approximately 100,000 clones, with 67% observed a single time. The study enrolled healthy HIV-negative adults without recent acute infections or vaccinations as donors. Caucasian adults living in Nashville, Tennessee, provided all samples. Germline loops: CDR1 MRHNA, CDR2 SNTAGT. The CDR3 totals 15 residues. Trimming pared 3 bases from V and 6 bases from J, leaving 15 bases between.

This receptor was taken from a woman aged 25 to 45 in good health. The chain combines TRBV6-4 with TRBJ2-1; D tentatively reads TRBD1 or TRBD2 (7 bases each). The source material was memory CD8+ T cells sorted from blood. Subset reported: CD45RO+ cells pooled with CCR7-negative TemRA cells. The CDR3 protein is CASSEGEGAGNEQFF. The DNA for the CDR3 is TGTGCCAGCAGTGAAGGGGAGGGGGCAGGCAATGAGCAGTTCTTC.